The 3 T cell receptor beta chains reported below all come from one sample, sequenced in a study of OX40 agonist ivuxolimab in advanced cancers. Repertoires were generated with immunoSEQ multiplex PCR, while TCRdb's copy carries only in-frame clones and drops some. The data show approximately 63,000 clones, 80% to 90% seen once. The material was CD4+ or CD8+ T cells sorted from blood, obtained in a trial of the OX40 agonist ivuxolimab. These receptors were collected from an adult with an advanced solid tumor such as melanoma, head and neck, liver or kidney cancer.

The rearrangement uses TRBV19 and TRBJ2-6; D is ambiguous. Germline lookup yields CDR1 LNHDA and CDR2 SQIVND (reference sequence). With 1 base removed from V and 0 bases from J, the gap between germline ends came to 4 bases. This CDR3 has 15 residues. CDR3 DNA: TGTGCCAGTAGTATAGGGGGCTCTGGGGCCAACGTCCTGACTTTC. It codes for CASSIGGSGANVLTF. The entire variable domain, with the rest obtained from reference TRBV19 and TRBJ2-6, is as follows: DGGITQSPKYLFRKEGQNVTLSCEQNLNHDAMYWYRQDPGQGLRLIYYSQIVNDFQKGDIAEGYSVSREKKESFPLTVTSAQKNPTAFYLCASSIGGSGANVLTFGAGSRLTVL.

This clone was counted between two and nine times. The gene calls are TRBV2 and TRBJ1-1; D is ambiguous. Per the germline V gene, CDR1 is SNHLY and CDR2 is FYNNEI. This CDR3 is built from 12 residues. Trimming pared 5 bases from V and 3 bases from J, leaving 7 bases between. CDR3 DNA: TGTGCCAGCAGTTGGGCGGACACTGAAGCTTTCTTT. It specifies CASSWADTEAFF.

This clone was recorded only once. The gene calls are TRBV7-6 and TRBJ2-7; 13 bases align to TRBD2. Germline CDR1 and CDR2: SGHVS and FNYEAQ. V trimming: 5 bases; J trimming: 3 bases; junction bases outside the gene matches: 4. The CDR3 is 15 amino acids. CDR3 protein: CASSPGTSGVYEQYF. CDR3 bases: TGTGCCAGCAGCCCGGGGACTAGCGGGGTCTACGAGCAGTACTTC.